This T cell receptor beta chain came from a study of CD8 T cells in ankylosing spondylitis (dated by TCRdb to 2017 to 2019). About the study as a whole: The study profiled T cell receptor beta repertoires in healthy donors and ankylosing spondylitis patients to find disease-linked TCR variants. Samples of peripheral blood were taken, and for ankylosing spondylitis patients, synovial fluid was collected as well. The full study cohort comprised some 27 ankylosing spondylitis patients and over 95 healthy donors.

Reading from cysteine to phenylalanine, the CDR3 counts 12 amino acids. Only CDR3 DNA remains: 36 bases, in frame from the first base. From a lookup of the germline V gene, CDR1 and CDR2 are SGHVS and FNYEAQ. V is cut by 5 bases and J by 9 bases, and the space between the germline ends is 14 bases. The run used an Illumina HiSeq 2500. Quantitative 5'-RACE with molecular barcodes was used to prepare TCR beta libraries. The source study handled its data this way. To identify disease-linked TCR variants, a new computational method was used, one built on a probabilistic model of VDJ rearrangement. In TCRdb, the public reads were trimmed at Q25 with fastp and aligned with MiXCR, with productive beta chains retained. For every CDR3 protein sequence, its rows merge into one entry that carries the most common genes and DNA. TCRdb, rather than the study authors, made the V and J calls. The sample yields about 160,000 distinct CDR3 sequences; 18% were counted once. About 8% of the sample goes to the ten largest clones.

Results and caveats for the whole study, not just this receptor: Blood from ankylosing spondylitis patients appeared to be characterized by a TCR beta motif composed of roughly 8 highly homologous amino acid variants. A CD8+ phenotype was shown by the disease-linked clones, which were found at relatively low frequencies in peripheral blood. Some of the motif variants had been reported before in the synovial fluid and blood of reactive arthritis patients, a finding that suggests common disease-initiation mechanisms. According to the report, matched synovial fluid samples from ankylosing spondylitis patients were significantly enriched for the disease-linked clones.

Comments on this clonotype: The antigen this receptor binds is unknown. Qualities for individual bases were not recorded, and no much larger clone is one base off.

The sample was blood, either unsorted or a sorted T cell fraction (not recorded which). The source is a male donor with ankylosing spondylitis or in good health (not recorded which). The chain links TRBV7-6 with TRBJ2-7; too little of a D gene remains to name it. The CDR3 protein is CASSASGVGQYF. The DNA sequence reads TGTGCCAGCAGCGCCTCTGGGGTGGGGCAGTACTTC.